This TCR beta chain comes out of a study of T cells after yellow fever vaccination. Study-wide results and caveats: FACS-sorted repertoires could harbor abundant contaminating bulk-population clonotypes. Reappearance after the booster was seen for most primary-vaccination clones, at roughly 96% CD4 and roughly 90% CD8. A limited proportion of clonotypes was detected within both the CD4 and CD8 compartments. When the response was secondary, it was weaker but reached its peak faster, day 5 versus 15.

In TCRdb, the 5' RACE reads were re-called with MiXCR into one record per CDR3 protein. The sample yields about 240,000 distinct CDR3 sequences, 6.9% seen once. This clonotype was seen only a few times. Its antigen is currently unknown. The ends were cut back, 2 bases at V and 4 bases at J, with 9 bases in the middle. The CDR3 length is 13 residues. Germline CDR1 is SGHRS and CDR2 is YFSETQ. V and J are TRBV5-1 and TRBJ2-5; the D gene is possibly TRBD1 (5 bases). The sample here was CD4+ T cells sorted from PBMCs, taken 15 days after the yellow fever booster vaccination. This TCR was recovered from a man aged 30-40 years who received the YFV17D yellow fever vaccine. The CDR3 DNA follows: TGCGCCAGCAGCTTCCAGGGATCAGAGACCCAGTACTTC. As protein: CASSFQGSETQYF.